What follows are 21 T cell receptor beta chains derived from one specimen sequenced in a study of blood T cell repertoires in COVID-19 (dated by TCRdb to the early 2020s). Libraries came from the immunoSEQ multiplex PCR assay. TCRdb re-hosts the immuneACCESS table, in-frame sequences only. Its copies lack some clones; in the studies checked, an unresolved V gene accounts for under half of them, and the cause for the rest is not known. The sample data list around 99,000 clones, and 75% to 95% of these were observed just once. Approximately 1.3% of the sample lies in the top ten. The material sequenced was peripheral blood. These receptors were taken from a young woman with acute or convalescent COVID-19.

The chain employs TRBV19 and TRBJ1-2, with TRBD1 matching over 8 bases. The V and J ends lost 7 bases and 10 bases, in that order; junction bases with no gene match: 14. The CDR3 loop spans 14 amino acids. CDR1 is LNHDA, CDR2 SQIVND, per germline (reference sequence). The CDR3 loop reads CASTPRGGQDPYTF. For the CDR3, the DNA is TGTGCCAGTACCCCTAGGGGGGGACAGGACCCCTACACCTTC.

The chain employs TRBV21-1 and TRBJ2-7; TRBD1, the table's D call, was not compared with the DNA. TRBV21-1 is a known pseudogene. The CDR3 sequence is 13 residues long. The CDR3: CASSSQAGYEQYF. In DNA, the CDR3 is TGTGCCAGCAGCTCCCAGGCCGGCTACGAGCAGTACTTC.

In its sample, this clone was seen once. This sequence joins TRBV19 and TRBJ1-1; tentatively, D is TRBD1 (6 bases). Germline CDR1 LNHDA, CDR2 SQIVND (reference sequence). Trimming stripped 4 bases from V and 3 bases from J, with 15 bases between. CDR3 length equals 15 residues. CDR3 region: CASSNSRGGHTEAFF. CDR3 bases: TGTGCCAGTAGTAATTCCAGGGGAGGGCACACTGAAGCTTTCTTT.

This clone has only one observation. The J gene is TRBJ2-2, the V gene TRBV7-9; no clear D. Germline CDR1 reads SEHNR; CDR2 reads FQNEAQ (reference sequence). The ends were cut back, 3 bases at V and 2 bases at J, with 4 bases in the middle. CDR3 length: 13 amino acids. The chain's CDR3 is CASSLTNTGELFF. The CDR3 DNA reads as TGTGCCAGCAGCTTGACAAACACCGGGGAGCTGTTTTTT.

The rearrangement joins TRBV20-1 to TRBJ2-5, with TRBD2 matching over 7 bases. The CDR3 spans 15 residues. Germline CDR1 and CDR2: DFQATT and SNEGSKA (reference sequence). The V segment lost 3 bases and the J segment 2 bases; nucleotides outside the gene matches: 9. CDR3 coding DNA: TGCAGTGCTAGTATAGGGGCGGGGGTACAAGAGACCCAGTACTTC. Its translation: CSASIGAGVQETQYF.

The V gene is TRBV12-5, the J gene TRBJ2-1; 9 nucleotides match TRBD1. V lost 4 bases, J lost 5 bases, and 9 bases stayed unmatched. The germline V gene encodes CDR1 LGHNT and CDR2 FRNRAP. The CDR3 runs 16 residues. The CDR3 region is CASGWTGQGPNNEQFF. The CDR3 DNA reads as TGTGCTAGTGGTTGGACCGGACAGGGGCCCAACAATGAGCAGTTCTTC.

V and J are TRBV6-2 or TRBV6-3 and TRBJ1-4; 12 bases match TRBD1. Germline V gene lookup returns CDR1 MNHEY and CDR2 SVGEGT. The CDR3 runs to 14 residues. V was clipped by 5 bases and J by 10 bases; unmatched bases: 5. CDR3 sequence: CASSPGQGAGKLFF. The CDR3 bases are TGTGCCAGCAGTCCGGGACAGGGGGCAGGAAAACTGTTTTTT.

This clone was observed a few times. The chain recombines TRBV9 with TRBJ2-2, with D possibly matching TRBD2 (6 bases). The V end lost 7 bases, the J end lost 4 bases, and 11 bases lay between the germline ends. Per the germline V gene, CDR1 is SGDLS and CDR2 is YYNGEE. CDR3 length: 13 amino acids. The CDR3 nucleotides are TGTGCCAGCCAGACTAGTTCCACCGGGGAGCTGTTTTTT. Its protein is CASQTSSTGELFF. The whole variable domain, filled in from reference TRBV9 and TRBJ2-2, reads DSGVTQTPKHLITATGQRVTLRCSPRSGDLSVYWYQQSLDQGLQFLIQYYNGEERAKGNILERFSAQQFPDLHSELNLSSLELGDSALYFCASQTSSTGELFFGEGSRLTVL.

The chain recombines TRBV5-1 with TRBJ1-2; TRBD1 agrees at 8 bases. Trimming removed 4 bases from V and 4 bases from J; junction bases left unmatched: 9. The germline V gene has CDR1 SGHRS and CDR2 YFSETQ. The CDR3 sequence is 15 residues long. CDR3 region: CASSPSGQAIYGYTF. The CDR3, as DNA: TGCGCCAGCAGCCCCTCGGGACAGGCGATCTATGGCTACACCTTC.

This chain joins TRBV7-9 and TRBJ2-2; D possibly corresponds to TRBD2 (6 bases). The CDR3 extends over 15 amino acids. From germline, CDR1 is SEHNR and CDR2 FQNEAQ (reference sequence). The V gene lost 1 base and the J gene lost 1 base, with 7 bases spanning the gap. CDR3 bases: TGTGCCAGCAGCTTAGATAGCGGGAACACCGGGGAGCTGTTTTTT. Protein product: CASSLDSGNTGELFF.

The chain is built from TRBV7-9 and TRBJ1-4, with D tentatively TRBD1 (6 bases). The CDR3 is made up of 17 amino acids. Germline V CDR1 and CDR2: SEHNR, FQNEAQ (reference sequence). Trimming stripped 0 bases from V and 0 bases from J, with 11 bases between. As DNA, the CDR3 is TGTGCCAGCAGCTTAGCGTTGGGGGCCGCAACTAATGAAAAACTGTTTTTT. This encodes CASSLALGAATNEKLFF.

The J gene is TRBJ1-1, the V gene TRBV7-2; the D gene is possibly TRBD1 (6 bases). V gave up 5 bases and J gave up 1 base, with 14 bases separating them. The CDR3 has 15 residues. Germline V gene data show CDR1 as SGHTA and CDR2 as FQGNSA. CDR3 in amino acids: CASSPRAGENTEAFF. The CDR3 DNA follows: TGTGCCAGCAGCCCCCGGGCAGGGGAGAACACTGAAGCTTTCTTT.

For the CDR3, the DNA is TGTGCCAGCAGCGTAGGGGTGGGACAGGACACCGGGGAGCTGTTTTTT. Translating gives CASSVGVGQDTGELFF. The chain couples TRBV9 to TRBJ2-2, with TRBD1 matching over 8 bases. The CDR3 has 16 residues. Germline V gene data show CDR1 as SGDLS and CDR2 as YYNGEE. V trimming: 0 bases; J trimming: 3 bases; junction bases outside the gene matches: 4. Full variable domain (remainder filled in from reference TRBV9 and TRBJ2-2): DSGVTQTPKHLITATGQRVTLRCSPRSGDLSVYWYQQSLDQGLQFLIQYYNGEERAKGNILERFSAQQFPDLHSELNLSSLELGDSALYFCASSVGVGQDTGELFFGEGSRLTVL.

CDR3 region: CASSLFAGARAKNIQYF. CDR3 sequence (DNA): TGTGCCAGCAGCTTGTTCGCAGGGGCGCGGGCCAAAAACATTCAGTACTTC. The rearrangement links TRBV5-4 to TRBJ2-4, with a weak D call TRBD1 (6 bases). From germline, CDR1 is SGHNT and CDR2 YYREEE (reference sequence). The CDR3 length is 17 residues. Trimming took 1 base from V and 1 from J, leaving 15 bases between them.

J is TRBJ1-5 and V is TRBV4-3, with 12 positions matching TRBD1. The CDR3 spans 17 residues. Germline CDR1 is LGHNA and CDR2 is YSLEER. The junction had 8 bases not matched to a gene; V was cut back by 0 bases and J by 8 bases. The CDR3 DNA reads as TGCGCCAGCAGCCAAGAACTTGGGACAGGGGGCGTTAAGCCCCAGCATTTT. Residues: CASSQELGTGGVKPQHF.

The rearrangement uses TRBV7-2 and TRBJ1-6; D unresolved. Deletions cut 5 bases from V and 10 bases from J, with 21 bases between. The germline CDR1 and CDR2 sequences are SGHTA and FQGNSA. This CDR3 comprises 16 residues. CDR3 nucleotide sequence: TGTGCCAGCAGCCCAAGAGGGTGGGCGAATGGGTCACCCCTCCACTTT. The encoded protein is CASSPRGWANGSPLHF.

The chain joins TRBV5-4 to TRBJ2-6; maybe TRBD2 (6 bases). The CDR3 spans 18 residues. In germline, CDR1 is SGHNT, CDR2 YYREEE (reference sequence). V lost 7 bases to trimming and J lost 0 bases, with 20 bases between them. This CDR3 reads CASYGGPNILSGANVLTF. CDR3 in DNA: TGTGCCAGCTACGGGGGTCCTAACATACTCTCTGGGGCCAACGTCCTGACTTTC.

The chain recombines TRBV28 with TRBJ2-5; unclear D gene. Trimming stripped 2 bases from V and 4 bases from J, with 5 bases between. CDR1 and CDR2 (germline): MDHEN, SYDVKM. The CDR3 spans 12 residues. The CDR3: CASSLVSETQYF. The CDR3 DNA reads TGTGCCAGCAGTTTAGTCTCAGAGACCCAGTACTTC.

The chain employs TRBV28 and TRBJ2-7; 9 bases match TRBD1. Losses at the gene ends were 4 bases for V and 2 bases for J; bases not matched to a gene: 0. Germline V gene lookup returns CDR1 MDHEN and CDR2 SYDVKM. The CDR3 extends over 13 amino acids. The CDR3 loop is CASSWDRAYEQYF. For the CDR3, the DNA is TGTGCCAGCAGTTGGGACAGGGCCTACGAGCAGTACTTC. Filled out from reference TRBV28 and TRBJ2-7, the complete variable domain reads DVKVTQSSRYLVKRTGEKVFLECVQDMDHENMFWYRQDPGLGLRLIYFSYDVKMKEKGDIPEGYSVSREKKERFSLILESASTNQTSMYLCASSWDRAYEQYFGPGTRLTVT.

V and J are TRBV28 and TRBJ1-2, with D perhaps TRBD1 (6 bases). V shed 5 bases and J shed 6 bases, with 13 bases lying between them. The CDR3 runs 13 residues. In germline, CDR1 is MDHEN, CDR2 SYDVKM. CDR3 amino acids: CASSNSDSDGYTF. CDR3 nucleotide sequence: TGTGCCAGCAGTAACTCGGACAGCGATGGCTACACCTTC.

The chain combines TRBV28 with TRBJ1-2; weak D call: TRBD1 (5 bases). CDR1 and CDR2 from the germline V gene are MDHEN and SYDVKM. V lost 6 bases, J lost 6 bases, and 11 bases lay in between. The length of the CDR3 is 12 residues. CDR3 sequence reads: CASRQVLDGYTF. CDR3 DNA sequence: TGTGCCAGCAGACAGGTTTTAGATGGCTACACCTTC.